A single sample is the source of the 9 T cell receptor beta chains below, sequenced in a study of T cells in Graves' hyperthyroidism and ophthalmopathy. Template material for amplifying TCR beta CDR3 regions consisted of RNA transcripts. HTBI primers were employed in a first-round RT-PCR of the TCR CDR3. In TCRdb, the multiplex PCR reads were re-called with MiXCR into one record per CDR3 protein. The sample shows fewer than 200,000 distinct CDR3 sequences, about 15% of them seen only once. Sequenced material: blood. The receptors were gathered from a woman aged 45-59 years with Graves' hyperthyroidism.

This clonotype was detected many times. The chain has TRBV19 and TRBJ1-4; no clear D gene. Germline CDR1 and CDR2: LNHDA and SQIVND (reference sequence). The V end lost 6 bases, the J end lost 0 bases, and 8 bases lay between the germline ends. CDR3 length equals 14 residues. The CDR3 nucleotides are TGTGCCAGTAGCATGAGTGCAACTAATGAAAAACTGTTTTTT. This translates into CASSMSATNEKLFF.

This clonotype was found many times. The chain employs TRBV11-2 and TRBJ2-2, with D unclear. Trimming removed 9 bases at V and 8 bases at J, with 7 bases between. This CDR3 region has 10 residues. The germline gives CDR1 SGHAT, CDR2 FQNNGV. CDR3 in DNA: TGTGCCAGTGGAGCTGGGGAGCTGTTTTTT. Its protein product is CASGAGELFF.

There are many counts of this clonotype. The chain uses TRBV27 and TRBJ1-2; D call uncertain. The CDR3 is 14 amino acids. Per germline, CDR1 MNHEY and CDR2 SMNVEV (reference sequence). The V gene lost 6 bases and the J gene lost 7 bases, with 18 bases spanning the gap. The CDR3 bases are TGTGCCAGCAGGCCCCCGGGGATGGGCGGTGGCTACACCTTC. Translation: CASRPPGMGGGYTF.

The sample holds many counts of this clonotype. The DNA for the CDR3 is TGTGCCAGCAGCCCCGGGGACAGGGCGTACGAGCAGTACTTC. It codes for CASSPGDRAYEQYF. V usage is TRBV9 and J usage is TRBJ2-7, with 9 nucleotides matching TRBD1. From germline, CDR1 is SGDLS and CDR2 YYNGEE. With 4 bases clipped from V and 4 bases from J, the junction kept 6 bases outside the gene matches. The CDR3 is made up of 14 amino acids.

This chain joins TRBV19 and TRBJ2-3, with 7 bases aligning to TRBD1. CDR1 LNHDA and CDR2 SQIVND come from the germline V gene (reference sequence). The CDR3 is 14 amino acids. The V segment lost 5 bases and the J segment 3 bases; nucleotides outside the gene matches: 5. The CDR3 is CASSSRGLTDTQYF. DNA of the CDR3: TGTGCCAGTAGTTCGAGGGGGCTAACAGATACGCAGTATTTT.

At least ten counts were recorded for this clonotype. The rearrangement uses TRBV27 and TRBJ2-5; a weak D match, TRBD1 (6 bases). Germline V gene lookup returns CDR1 MNHEY and CDR2 SMNVEV (reference sequence). This CDR3 comprises 17 residues. The V end lost 6 bases, the J end lost 0 bases, and 20 bases lay between the germline ends. CDR3 amino acids: CASSSTGFRTDQETQYF. The CDR3 DNA follows: TGTGCCAGCAGCTCAACGGGATTTCGGACAGACCAAGAGACCCAGTACTTC.

This clonotype appeared many times. V is TRBV10-3 and J is TRBJ1-1, with D possibly matching TRBD1 (6 bases). V was shortened by 6 bases and J by 0 bases, with 11 bases between the two germline ends. The germline gives CDR1 ENHRY, CDR2 SYGVKD. The CDR3 loop spans 14 amino acids. The DNA of the CDR3 is TGTGCCATCAGAAAAACAGGGATGAACACTGAAGCTTTCTTT. The encoded protein is CAIRKTGMNTEAFF.

This clonotype has a count of ten or more. The chain joins TRBV7-8 to TRBJ2-2; TRBD2 matches 9 bases. V was clipped by 1 base and J by 6 bases; unmatched bases: 9. Germline-derived CDR1 and CDR2 are SGHVS and FQNEAQ. CDR3 length equals 17 residues. As DNA, the CDR3 is TGTGCCAGCAGCTTAGGCGGGGGGGCCTTGTTGGCCGGGGAGCTGTTTTTT. This sequence encodes CASSLGGGALLAGELFF. The whole variable domain, filled in from reference TRBV7-8 and TRBJ2-2, reads GAGVSQSPRYKVAKRGQDVALRCDPISGHVSLFWYQQALGQGPEFLTYFQNEAQLDKSGLPSDRFFAERPEGSVSTLKIQRTQQEDSAVYLCASSLGGGALLAGELFFGEGSRLTVL.

This clonotype was picked up many times. The V and J genes are TRBV29-1 and TRBJ2-7; 7 bases align to TRBD2. V lost 5 bases to trimming and J lost 4 bases; unmatched junction nucleotides: 5. The germline V gene has CDR1 SQVTM and CDR2 ANQGSEA. The CDR3 covers 12 residues. In DNA, the CDR3 is TGCAGCGTTCTGGGGGAGGGTTACGAGCAGTACTTC. Its protein product is CSVLGEGYEQYF.